The subject of this entry is one TCR beta chain. Germline V gene data show CDR1 as SEHNR and CDR2 as FQNEAQ (reference sequence). After removal of 8 bases from V and 7 bases from J, the junction contained 7 bases not matched to a gene. The CDR3 runs to 12 residues. The sample belongs to a study of cytomegalovirus exposure and HLA in healthy donors. Researchers ran the PCR with 60 Vbeta and 13 Jbeta primers. The assay was immunoSEQ multiplex PCR, and TCRdb's table has in-frame clones only and misses some. The sample holds 180,000 or so clones, over 80% seen once. This sequence originates from a girl aged 10 to 17 in good health and CMV-seropositive. Specimen: PBMCs. The chain is built from TRBV7-9 and TRBJ1-2; 7 bases fit TRBD1. CDR3 protein: CASRDRPSGYTF. CDR3 coding DNA: TGTGCCAGCCGGGACAGACCTTCTGGCTACACCTTC. The entire variable domain, with the rest obtained from reference TRBV7-9 and TRBJ1-2, is as follows: DTGVSQNPRHKITKRGQNVTFRCDPISEHNRLYWYRQTLGQGPEFLTYFQNEAQLEKSRLLSDRFSAERPKGSFSTLEIQRTEQGDSAMYLCASRDRPSGYTFGSGTRLTVV.